This is a list of T cell receptor beta chains from one sample in a study of response to subunit inactivated influenza vaccine. In TCRdb, the RT-PCR reads were re-called with MiXCR into one record per CDR3 protein. The sample lists around 580,000 distinct CDR3 sequences, 12% occurring once. The starting material was PBMCs from blood, obtained on the day of vaccination. Every receptor here comes from a man between 50 and 59 years old who received an inactivated influenza vaccine. Both conserved end residues are part of each CDR3. D genes are given only for firm matches. Not every row has a clone size; where given, it reads once, few, many or a size class.

j_call clone_size d_call v_call cdr3_aa cdr3_nt
TRBJ2-7 few TRBD1 TRBV30 CAWSRQGRGYEQYF TGTGCCTGGAGCAGACAGGGGCGCGGGTACGAGCAGTACTTC
TRBJ2-1 few TRBD1 TRBV28 CASIPDRGPHNEQFF TGTGCCAGCATCCCGGACAGGGGTCCACACAATGAGCAGTTCTTC
TRBJ1-5 many - TRBV20-1 CSASFQGRDQPQHF TGCAGTGCTAGCTTCCAGGGACGGGATCAGCCCCAGCATTTT
TRBJ2-3 many - TRBV4-1 CASSQAIPPDTQYF TGCGCCAGCAGCCAGGCAATACCCCCAGATACGCAGTATTTT
TRBJ2-1 - - TRBV7-9 CASSPRRLEQFF TGTGCCAGCAGCCCGAGGAGGCTTGAGCAGTTCTTC
TRBJ1-5 - - TRBV20-1 CSGHRGNQPQHF TGCAGTGGGCACAGGGGCAATCAGCCCCAGCATTTT
TRBJ2-1 - - TRBV28 CASSLKLTYNEQFF TGTGCCAGCAGTTTAAAACTAACCTACAATGAGCAGTTCTTC
TRBJ2-7 - TRBD2 TRBV18 CASSPSAGGRWEQYF TGTGCCAGCTCCCCGTCAGCGGGAGGCCGATGGGAGCAGTACTTC
TRBJ2-1 - - TRBV5-1 CASSFRQGGGNEQFF TGCGCCAGCAGCTTCAGACAGGGAGGGGGCAATGAGCAGTTCTTC
TRBJ1-1 many - TRBV20-1 CSARNIDGNTEAFF TGCAGTGCTAGAAACATTGACGGGAACACTGAAGCTTTCTTT
TRBJ2-6 few TRBD1 TRBV5-6 CASSYVGTGLSGANVLTF TGTGCCAGCAGCTACGTCGGGACAGGTCTCTCTGGGGCCAACGTCCTGACTTTC
TRBJ2-7 once - TRBV5-8 CASGQDYSYEQYF TGTGCCAGCGGCCAGGACTACTCCTACGAGCAGTACTTC
TRBJ2-1 - TRBD1 TRBV7-2 CASSLSSGTASYNEQFF TGTGCCAGCAGCTTAAGCTCCGGGACAGCGTCCTACAATGAGCAGTTCTTC
TRBJ2-5 many TRBD1 TRBV29-1 CSVRPGQGLETQYF TGCAGCGTTCGACCGGGACAGGGTTTAGAGACCCAGTACTTC
TRBJ2-7 - - TRBV18 CASSQEQGRGYEQYF TGTGCCAGCTCACAGGAACAGGGAAGAGGCTACGAGCAGTACTTC
TRBJ2-7 - TRBD1 TRBV10-3 CAISGQVGEQYF TGTGCCATCAGCGGACAGGTCGGGGAGCAGTACTTC
TRBJ2-1 - TRBD1 TRBV30 CAWNTGGSYNEQFF TGTGCCTGGAACACAGGGGGCTCCTACAATGAGCAGTTCTTC
TRBJ2-7 - - TRBV20-1 CSARDGRGSYDQYF TGCAGTGCTAGAGATGGACGGGGGTCCTACGATCAGTACTTC
TRBJ2-5 few - TRBV7-2 CASSLVGSYQETQYF TGTGCCAGCAGCTTAGTAGGCAGTTACCAAGAGACCCAGTACTTC
TRBJ1-3 - - TRBV2 CASSEASYSGNTIYF TGTGCCAGCAGTGAAGCGTCCTACTCTGGAAACACCATATATTTT
TRBJ2-1 - TRBD1 TRBV20-1 CSAGGTGGRSYNEQFF TGCAGTGCTGGTGGGACAGGGGGTAGGTCCTACAATGAGCAGTTCTTC
TRBJ2-2 few - TRBV7-8 CASSLLANTGELFF TGTGCCAGCAGCTTACTAGCGAACACCGGGGAGCTGTTTTTT
TRBJ2-2 few - TRBV14 CASGPTRTGELFF TGTGCCAGCGGGCCAACACGCACCGGGGAGCTGTTTTTT
TRBJ2-7 many - TRBV4-3 CASSQDHLARGYEQYF TGCGCCAGCAGCCAAGATCATTTGGCTAGGGGCTACGAGCAGTACTTC
TRBJ2-1 - - TRBV21-1 CASLLAGGINSYNEQFF TGTGCCAGCCTACTAGCGGGGGGAATTAATTCCTACAATGAGCAGTTCTTC
TRBJ2-2 - - TRBV10-3 CAISSPENTGELFF TGTGCCATCAGTTCCCCAGAGAACACCGGGGAGCTGTTTTTT
TRBJ1-6 - TRBD1 TRBV20-1 CSARDQSGTGFSPLHF TGCAGTGCTAGAGACCAATCGGGGACAGGGTTTTCACCCCTCCACTTT
TRBJ2-2 - TRBD2 TRBV28 CASRTGLAVTGELFF TGTGCCAGCAGGACTGGACTAGCGGTTACCGGGGAGCTGTTTTTT
TRBJ2-7 many - TRBV6-2/TRBV6-3 CASSYPFYEQYF TGTGCCAGCAGTTACCCCTTCTACGAGCAGTACTTC
TRBJ2-2 few - TRBV3-1 CASSLSMDTGELFF TGTGCCAGCAGCCTCAGTATGGACACCGGGGAGCTGTTTTTT
TRBJ2-7 - - TRBV7-3 CASSLSNSHEQYF TGTGCCAGCAGCTTAAGTAATTCCCACGAGCAGTACTTC
TRBJ2-1 few TRBD1 TRBV5-1 CASREGQGTYNEQFF TGCGCCAGCAGGGAGGGACAGGGGACCTACAATGAGCAGTTCTTC
TRBJ1-1 many TRBD1 TRBV10-3 CAISDQTGVNTEAFF TGTGCCATCAGTGACCAGACAGGGGTGAACACTGAAGCTTTCTTT
TRBJ2-1 - TRBD2 TRBV6-2/TRBV6-3 CASSSLAGRGNYNEQFF TGTGCCAGCAGTTCTCTAGCGGGCCGGGGGAATTACAATGAGCAGTTCTTC
TRBJ1-4 few TRBD1 TRBV6-5 CASSYPNRGTNEKLFF TGTGCCAGCAGTTACCCGAACAGGGGAACTAATGAAAAACTGTTTTTT
TRBJ2-3 few - TRBV6-2/TRBV6-3 CASSYEGVTGGHTHTLADTQYF TGTGCCAGCAGTTACGAAGGGGTGACAGGAGGACACACTCACACTTTGGCAGATACGCAGTATTTT
TRBJ2-7 - TRBD1 TRBV5-1 CASSLAQGAREQYF TGCGCCAGCAGCTTGGCGCAGGGGGCGCGCGAGCAGTACTTC
TRBJ2-1 - - TRBV3-1 CASSQEVAERQDEQFF TGTGCCAGCAGCCAAGAAGTAGCGGAAAGGCAGGATGAGCAGTTCTTC
TRBJ2-7 few - TRBV5-1 CASSYFRGYEQYF TGCGCCAGCAGCTATTTCAGGGGATACGAGCAGTACTTC
TRBJ2-1 few TRBD2 TRBV24-1 CATSDSTAGGLPREQFF TGTGCCACCAGTGATTCCACTGCGGGAGGTTTACCAAGGGAGCAGTTCTTC
TRBJ1-1 few TRBD1 TRBV12-3/TRBV12-4 CASSRQGMNTEAFF TGTGCCAGCAGCAGACAGGGGATGAACACTGAAGCTTTCTTT
TRBJ2-7 - TRBD2 TRBV4-3 CASSHSRAGGSSEQYF TGCGCCAGCAGCCATTCCAGAGCGGGAGGGTCTTCCGAGCAGTACTTC
TRBJ2-1 few - TRBV5-1 CASSLTGMSSYNEQFF TGCGCCAGCAGCTTGACAGGGATGAGCTCCTACAATGAGCAGTTCTTC
TRBJ2-5 many - TRBV5-6 CASSLGVETQYF TGTGCCAGCAGCTTGGGCGTGGAGACCCAGTACTTC
TRBJ2-3 few - TRBV4-1 CASSQAALVSADTQYF TGCGCCAGCAGCCAAGCGGCCCTGGTGAGCGCAGATACGCAGTATTTT
TRBJ2-3 - TRBD2 TRBV6-2/TRBV6-3 CASSSPSGRNTQYF TGTGCCAGCAGTTCCCCTAGCGGGAGAAATACGCAGTATTTT
TRBJ2-7 - TRBD1 TRBV4-2 CASSQDLTTGWAYEQYF TGTGCCAGCAGCCAAGATCTAACGACAGGGTGGGCCTACGAGCAGTACTTC
TRBJ2-7 - - TRBV20-1 CSARDAASSYEQYF TGCAGTGCTAGAGATGCGGCAAGCTCCTACGAGCAGTACTTC
TRBJ2-7 - TRBD1 TRBV12-3/TRBV12-4 CASNGQGVFYEQYF TGTGCCAGCAATGGACAGGGGGTATTCTACGAGCAGTACTTC
TRBJ2-7 few TRBD2 TRBV6-2/TRBV6-3 CASSRYSGSSYEQYF TGTGCCAGCAGTCGCTATAGCGGGTCCTCCTACGAGCAGTACTTC
TRBJ1-6 - - TRBV15 CATSAGDSPLHF TGTGCCACCAGCGCGGGGGATTCACCCCTCCACTTT